A single sample is the source of the 6 T cell receptor beta chains below, sequenced in a study of T cells after yellow fever vaccination. TCRdb re-derived calls from the 5' RACE reads in MiXCR, one entry per CDR3 protein. The sample lists some 69,000 distinct CDR3 sequences, about 6% occurring once. The sequencing used CD4+ T cells sorted from PBMCs, collected roughly 14 days after the first yellow fever vaccination. These receptors came from a man between 18 and 29 years old who received the YFV17D yellow fever vaccine.

This clonotype was recorded at least ten times. This CDR3 is CSVSRGYEQYV. The CDR3 DNA follows: TGCAGCGTCTCCAGGGGTTACGAGCAGTACGTC. The chain employs TRBV29-1 and TRBJ2-7, with D possibly matching TRBD1 (6 bases). This CDR3 region has 11 residues. The germline V gene has CDR1 SQVTM and CDR2 ANQGSEA. V lost 6 bases and J lost 4, with 10 bases in between.

This clonotype was observed at least ten times. V gene TRBV7-9 combines with J gene TRBJ2-7; 7 positions agree with TRBD1. V dropped 6 bases and J dropped 7; count of bases not matched to a gene: 12. CDR1 SEHNR and CDR2 FQNEAQ come from the germline V gene (reference sequence). The CDR3 runs to 14 residues. CDR3 coding DNA: TGTGCCAGCAGATCAGAGGGGGCGGCGTTTGAGCAGTACTTC. Residues: CASRSEGAAFEQYF.

This clonotype has ten or more counts. V is TRBV6-5 and J is TRBJ2-2; TRBD1 matches at 7 bases. In germline, CDR1 is MNHEY, CDR2 SVGAGI. V gave up 9 bases and J gave up 1 base; unmatched junction bases: 2. This CDR3 spans 13 amino acids. CDR3 in amino acids: CASRQGNTGELFF. For the CDR3, the DNA is TGTGCCAGTAGACAGGGGAACACCGGGGAGCTGTTTTTT.

This clonotype came up many times. The genes are TRBV7-2 and TRBJ2-7; 12 nucleotides line up with TRBD1. This CDR3 comprises 14 residues. The V segment lost 9 bases and the J segment 7 bases; nucleotides outside the gene matches: 10. The germline CDR1 and CDR2 sequences are SGHTA and FQGNSA. The DNA of the CDR3 is TGTGCCAGTGGGCGGGACAGGGGGCGCGATGAGCAGTACTTC. This gives the protein CASGRDRGRDEQYF. Full variable domain (remainder filled in from reference TRBV7-2 and TRBJ2-7): GAGVSQSPSNKVTEKGKDVELRCDPISGHTALYWYRQSLGQGLEFLIYFQGNSAPDKSGLPSDRFSAERTGGSVSTLTIQRTQQEDSAVYLCASGRDRGRDEQYFGPGTRLTVT.

This clonotype was detected many times. This sequence joins TRBV20-1 and TRBJ2-5; D may be TRBD1 or TRBD2 (6 bases each). This CDR3 is built from 14 residues. Looked up from germline, CDR1 is DFQATT and CDR2 is SNEGSKA (reference sequence). V was cut by 2 bases and J by 3 bases, with 13 bases left in between. In nucleotides, the CDR3 is TGCAGTGCTAGAAACCCTAGGGGGGAAGAGACCCAGTACTTC. Its protein product is CSARNPRGEETQYF.

This clonotype was detected many times. V is TRBV6-5 and J is TRBJ1-5; D unclear. The V end lost 0 bases, the J end lost 5 bases, and 5 bases lay between the germline ends. The germline CDR1 and CDR2 sequences are MNHEY and SVGAGI. The CDR3 runs 13 residues. The chain's CDR3 is CASSYSRDQPQHF. As DNA, the CDR3 is TGTGCCAGCAGTTACTCGAGGGATCAGCCCCAGCATTTT.